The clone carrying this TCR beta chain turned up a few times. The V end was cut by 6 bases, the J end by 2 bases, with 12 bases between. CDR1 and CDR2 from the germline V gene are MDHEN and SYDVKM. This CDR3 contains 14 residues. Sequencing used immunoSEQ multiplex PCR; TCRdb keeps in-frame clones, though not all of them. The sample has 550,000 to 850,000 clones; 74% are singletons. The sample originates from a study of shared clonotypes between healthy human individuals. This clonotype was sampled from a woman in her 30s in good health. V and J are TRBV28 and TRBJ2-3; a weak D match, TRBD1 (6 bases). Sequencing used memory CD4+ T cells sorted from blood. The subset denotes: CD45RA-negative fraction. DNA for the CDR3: TGTGCCAGCAGCCGAGGACAGCACACAGATACGCAGTATTTT. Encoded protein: CASSRGQHTDTQYF.